Listed here is a single T cell receptor beta chain. The CDR3 is 13 residues long. CDR1 is MNHEY and CDR2 is SMNVEV in the germline V gene (reference sequence). The V end lost 5 bases, the J end lost 7 bases, and 15 bases lay between the germline ends. PCR primers comprised 60 Vbeta and 13 Jbeta primers. Generated by immunoSEQ multiplex PCR, the TCRdb table keeps only in-frame clones and is missing some. The sample carries 100,000 to 150,000 clones, 80% recorded once. This record comes from a study of cytomegalovirus exposure and HLA in healthy donors. The wider study: Membership in the Caucasian-associated ancestry cluster was found for about four fifths of 350 to 450 genotyped donors.

The chain carries TRBV27 and TRBJ2-7, with D possibly being TRBD2 (5 bases). This sequence originates from a man aged 35-49 years in good health and CMV-seronegative. Sequencing was carried out using PBMCs. The DNA for the CDR3 is TGTGCCAGCAGTCTCCCGGGGTGGGGAGAGCAGTACTTC. This encodes CASSLPGWGEQYF.